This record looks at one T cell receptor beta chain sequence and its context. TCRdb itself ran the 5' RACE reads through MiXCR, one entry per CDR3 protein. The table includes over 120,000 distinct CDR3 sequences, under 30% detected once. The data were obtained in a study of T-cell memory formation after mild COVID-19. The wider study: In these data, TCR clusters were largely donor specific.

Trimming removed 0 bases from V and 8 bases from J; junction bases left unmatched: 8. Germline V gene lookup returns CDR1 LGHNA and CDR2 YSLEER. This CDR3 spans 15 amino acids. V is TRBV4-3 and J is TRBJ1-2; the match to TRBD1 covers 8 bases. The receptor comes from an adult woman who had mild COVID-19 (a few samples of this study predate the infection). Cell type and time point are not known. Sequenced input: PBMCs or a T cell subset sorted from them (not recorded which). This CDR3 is CASSQDGQGAGGYTF. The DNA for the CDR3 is TGCGCCAGCAGCCAAGATGGGCAGGGGGCGGGCGGCTACACCTTC.